These 11 T cell receptor beta chains were all obtained from the same sample, sequenced in a study of cytomegalovirus exposure and HLA in healthy donors. Amplification used 60 Vbeta primers and 13 Jbeta primers. Generated by immunoSEQ multiplex PCR, the TCRdb table keeps only in-frame clones and is missing some. The sample lists 150,000 to 200,000 clones, 79% occurring once. Sequencing was carried out using PBMCs. These receptors all come from a man aged 35-49 years in good health and CMV-seronegative.

The chain has TRBV10-3 and TRBJ2-1; 8 positions match TRBD2. J lost 7 bases, V lost 10 bases, and 15 bases had no gene match. The CDR3 is 15 amino acids. Germline V gives CDR1 ENHRY, CDR2 SYGVKD. CDR3 protein: CASRLLAEKGNEQFF. DNA for the CDR3: TGTGCCAGCCGCCTACTAGCGGAGAAAGGGAATGAGCAGTTCTTC.

This clone was observed a single time. The chain's CDR3 is CASGFNPGQGYGYTF. The CDR3 region has the DNA TGTGCTAGTGGTTTCAATCCGGGACAGGGCTATGGCTACACCTTC. The chain joins TRBV12-5 to TRBJ1-2, with 9 nucleotides matching TRBD1. In germline, CDR1 is LGHNT, CDR2 FRNRAP. The V segment lost 3 bases and the J segment 4 bases; nucleotides outside the gene matches: 6. The CDR3 is 15 residues long.

V usage is TRBV5-1 and J usage is TRBJ2-5, with 7 bases identical to TRBD1. CDR3 length: 12 amino acids. Trimming cost V 4 bases and J 5 bases; bases outside gene matches: 2. Germline CDR1 and CDR2: SGHRS and YFSETQ. The chain's CDR3 is CASSNRGETQYF. The CDR3 coding sequence is TGCGCCAGCAGCAACAGGGGTGAGACCCAGTACTTC.

This clone was observed a handful of times. The gene calls are TRBV6-1 and TRBJ2-3, with 7 bases identical to TRBD2. CDR1 and CDR2 from the germline V gene are MNHNS and SASEGT. The CDR3 consists of 17 residues. V dropped 1 base and J dropped 2; count of bases not matched to a gene: 9. The chain's CDR3 is CASSEDGWGDYTDTQYF. The DNA of the CDR3 is TGTGCCAGCAGTGAAGACGGGTGGGGGGACTACACAGATACGCAGTATTTT.

V gene TRBV7-9 combines with J gene TRBJ2-6, with D possibly being TRBD1 (5 bases). V dropped 5 bases and J dropped 4 bases, with 12 bases sitting between them. The germline V gene has CDR1 SEHNR and CDR2 FQNEAQ (reference sequence). The CDR3 length is 15 residues. CDR3 sequence (DNA): TGTGCCAGCAGCCTAGGGGCCGTGGGGGCCAACGTCCTGACTTTC. As protein: CASSLGAVGANVLTF.

This chain joins TRBV27 and TRBJ2-7, with D perhaps TRBD1 (6 bases). Per germline, CDR1 MNHEY and CDR2 SMNVEV (reference sequence). Trimming left V 2 bases short and J 0 bases short, with 8 bases between. The CDR3 runs 14 residues. Written as DNA, the CDR3 is TGTGCCAGCAGTTTAGGACAGAGCTCCTACGAGCAGTACTTC. Translation: CASSLGQSSYEQYF.

This chain joins TRBV6-4 and TRBJ2-1; D might be TRBD2 (5 bases). CDR3 size: 15 residues. CDR1 MRHNA and CDR2 SNTAGT come from the germline V gene. The V end was cut by 4 bases, the J end by 3 bases, with 13 bases between. The CDR3: CASSAAAAFYNEQFF. In DNA, the CDR3 is TGTGCCAGCAGTGCTGCAGCGGCCTTCTACAATGAGCAGTTCTTC.

V and J are TRBV10-3 and TRBJ2-1; 7 bases align to TRBD1. V lost 10 bases to trimming and J lost 0 bases; unmatched junction nucleotides: 18. Per germline, CDR1 ENHRY and CDR2 SYGVKD. The CDR3 spans 18 residues. For the CDR3, the DNA is TGTGCCACCCGTCCGCGATTCCAGGGGGTTAGCTCCTACAATGAGCAGTTCTTC. Encoded protein: CATRPRFQGVSSYNEQFF.

The rearrangement joins TRBV25-1 to TRBJ2-2; TRBD2 might be the D (6 bases). The CDR3 runs 16 residues. V was clipped by 4 bases and J by 6 bases, with 18 bases between them. Germline values: CDR1 MGHDK, CDR2 SYGVNS. The DNA for the CDR3 is TGTGCCAGCAGTGCCTCCCCCGGGACTCGTCCCGGGGAGCTGTTTTTT. Its protein product is CASSASPGTRPGELFF.

This chain uses TRBV18 with TRBJ2-7, with a possible D match to TRBD2 (6 bases). Germline V gives CDR1 KGHSH, CDR2 LQKENI. The CDR3 is made up of 14 amino acids. V gave up 3 bases and J gave up 6 bases, with 15 bases separating them. CDR3 region: CASSPPGTPLEQYF. The CDR3 DNA follows: TGTGCCAGCTCACCTCCCGGGACTCCCCTCGAGCAGTACTTC.

This rearrangement joins TRBV27 to TRBJ2-2; a weak D match, TRBD2 (6 bases). The CDR3 runs to 18 residues. The V and J ends lost 5 bases and 2 bases respectively, with 21 bases between them. The germline V gene encodes CDR1 MNHEY and CDR2 SMNVEV (reference sequence). CDR3 amino acids: CASSPPGGVAANTGELFF. In DNA form, the CDR3 reads TGTGCCAGCAGTCCGCCCGGAGGGGTAGCGGCCAACACCGGGGAGCTGTTTTTT.